This T cell receptor beta chain was captured by sequencing in a study of OX40 agonist ivuxolimab in advanced cancers. V lost 6 bases and J lost 1, with 15 bases in between. Germline V CDR1 and CDR2: LNHDA, SQIVND (reference sequence). The CDR3 sequence is 15 residues long. Generated by immunoSEQ multiplex PCR, the TCRdb table keeps only in-frame clones and is missing some. The table has tens of thousands of clones, 70% to 90% seen once. This clone was observed a single time. The specimen was CD4+ or CD8+ T cells sorted from blood, collected in a trial of the OX40 agonist ivuxolimab. The rearrangement joins TRBV19 to TRBJ1-1, with D possibly TRBD1 on 5 matching bases. The sequence was obtained from an adult with an advanced solid tumor such as melanoma, head and neck, liver or kidney cancer. The CDR3 DNA follows: TGTGCCAGTAGGAGGGGTGGAGGCGGGAACACTGAAGCTTTCTTT. The encoded protein is CASRRGGGGNTEAFF.